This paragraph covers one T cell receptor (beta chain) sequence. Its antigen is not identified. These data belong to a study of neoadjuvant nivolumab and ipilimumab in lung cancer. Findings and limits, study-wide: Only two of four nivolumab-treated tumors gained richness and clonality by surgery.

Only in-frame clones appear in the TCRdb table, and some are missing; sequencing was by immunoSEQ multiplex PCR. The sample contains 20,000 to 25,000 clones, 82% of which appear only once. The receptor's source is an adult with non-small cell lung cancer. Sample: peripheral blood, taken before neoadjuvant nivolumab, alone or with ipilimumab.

DNA for the CDR3: TGTGCCAGCAGTCCGGACAGGGGGCCCGCTGAAGCTTTCTTT. Residues: CASSPDRGPAEAFF. This rearrangement joins TRBV6-5 to TRBJ1-1; 11 positions match TRBD1. The V gene end was trimmed by 5 bases and the J gene end by 6 bases; junction bases not matched to a gene: 5. CDR3 length equals 14 residues. Germline V lookup: CDR1 MNHEY, CDR2 SVGAGI.